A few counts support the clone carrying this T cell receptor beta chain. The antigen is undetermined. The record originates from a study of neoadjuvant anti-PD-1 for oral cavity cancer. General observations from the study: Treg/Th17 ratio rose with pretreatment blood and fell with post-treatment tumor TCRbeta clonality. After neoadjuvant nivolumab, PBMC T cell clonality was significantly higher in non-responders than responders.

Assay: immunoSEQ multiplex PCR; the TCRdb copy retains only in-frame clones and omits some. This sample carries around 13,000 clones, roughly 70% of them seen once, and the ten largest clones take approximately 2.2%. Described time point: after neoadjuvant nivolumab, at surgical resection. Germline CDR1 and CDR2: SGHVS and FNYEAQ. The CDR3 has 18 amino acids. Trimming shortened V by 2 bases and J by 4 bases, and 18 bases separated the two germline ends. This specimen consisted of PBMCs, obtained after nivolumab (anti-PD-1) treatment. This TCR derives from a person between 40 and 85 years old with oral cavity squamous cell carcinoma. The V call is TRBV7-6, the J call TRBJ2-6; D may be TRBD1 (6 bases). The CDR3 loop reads CASSLTGDRLTGANVLTF. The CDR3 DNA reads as TGTGCCAGCAGCTTAACAGGAGACAGGTTGACCGGGGCCAACGTCCTGACTTTC.